This section outlines one TCR beta chain sequence together with its context. No antigen is known for it. The entry originates in a study of T-cell memory formation after mild COVID-19. Study context: There were largely donor-specific TCR clusters. Study observations and caveats: The study detected some responding clones in pre-infection memory, suggesting cross-reactive memory joined. Clones shrinking between day 15 and 85 showed a balanced CD4/CD8 split, and those that grew later tilted toward CD4+. Contracting CD4+ clones sat mainly in CM and EM; CD8+ in EMRA.

In TCRdb, the 5' RACE reads were re-called with MiXCR into one record per CDR3 protein. This sample has around 300,000 distinct CDR3 sequences, with roughly an eighth found just once. Looked up from germline, CDR1 is MNHEY and CDR2 is SVGEGT. This CDR3 contains 14 residues. Trimming stripped 6 bases from V and 4 bases from J, with 16 bases between. The sequencing sample was made of PBMCs or a T cell subset sorted from them (not recorded which). The TCR originated in a man aged 18 to 29 who had mild COVID-19 (a few samples of this study predate the infection). Cell type and time point are not known. The chain has TRBV6-2 or TRBV6-3 and TRBJ2-7; perhaps TRBD2 as D (6 bases). CDR3 bases: TGTGCCAGCAGCGACGGGGGAACAGTATACGAGCAGTACGTC. Translation gives CASSDGGTVYEQYV.